Listed below are T cell receptor beta chains from one sample, sequenced in a study of OX40 agonist ivuxolimab in advanced cancers. Generated by immunoSEQ multiplex PCR, the TCRdb table keeps only in-frame clones and is missing some. The sample consists of roughly 60,000 clones, 86% of them appearing once. Sequencing was performed on CD4+ or CD8+ T cells sorted from blood, taken in a trial of the OX40 agonist ivuxolimab. Source of these receptors: an adult with an advanced solid tumor such as melanoma, head and neck, liver or kidney cancer. CDR3s include the opening cysteine and the closing phenylalanine or tryptophan. Fields, in order: D gene, V gene, J gene, CDR3 protein, CDR3 DNA. D genes are given only for firm matches.

TRBD1,TRBV7-3,TRBJ2-7,CASSSPGQGAGEQYF,TGTGCCAGCAGCTCACCGGGACAGGGGGCCGGTGAGCAGTACTTC
NA,TRBV2,TRBJ1-2,CASTIDGSYTF,TGTGCCAGCACAATAGATGGCTCTTACACCTTC
NA,TRBV7-8,TRBJ1-3,CASSLGSRGDTIYF,TGTGCCAGCAGCTTAGGATCGCGGGGGGACACCATATATTTT
TRBD1,TRBV20-1,TRBJ2-5,CSADRAETQYF,TGCAGTGCGGACAGGGCAGAGACCCAGTACTTC
NA,TRBV27,TRBJ2-3,CASSPYSGFGTDTQYF,TGTGCCAGCAGTCCCTATAGCGGTTTCGGCACAGATACGCAGTATTTT
TRBD2,TRBV5-1,TRBJ2-5,CASSLFASGGYQETQYF,TGCGCCAGCAGCTTGTTTGCTAGCGGGGGGTACCAAGAGACCCAGTACTTC
TRBD1,TRBV28,TRBJ1-1,CASSLGQGAAEAFF,TGTGCCAGCAGTTTGGGACAGGGGGCTGCCGAAGCTTTCTTT
NA,TRBV9,TRBJ2-1,CASSASFGQPSYNEQFF,TGTGCCAGCAGCGCCTCGTTCGGACAGCCCTCCTACAATGAGCAGTTCTTC
NA,TRBV7-7,TRBJ1-2,CASSKTRRGIDGYTF,TGTGCTAGCAGCAAGACCCGAAGGGGGATTGATGGCTACACCTTC
NA,TRBV10-1,TRBJ1-3,CASRAEDAAPGNTIYF,TGCGCCAGCAGGGCGGAGGATGCGGCTCCTGGAAACACCATATATTTT
NA,TRBV5-5,TRBJ2-3,CASSLQTEASTDTQYF,TGTGCCAGCAGCCTACAGACAGAGGCTAGCACAGATACGCAGTATTTT